The next 8 T cell receptor beta chains were all read from a single sample in a study of cytomegalovirus exposure and HLA in healthy donors. Sequencing was performed with immunoSEQ multiplex PCR; in TCRdb, only in-frame clones are kept and a portion is missing. The sample has 250,000 to 400,000 clones, over 75% seen once. Sequencing was performed on PBMCs. These receptors were taken from a man aged 30-40 years in good health and CMV-seronegative.

The rearrangement uses TRBV9 and TRBJ2-1; D is ambiguous. This CDR3 has 14 residues. CDR1 and CDR2 from the germline V gene are SGDLS and YYNGEE. V lost 0 bases to trimming and J lost 0 bases, with 4 bases between them. The CDR3 region is CASSVDSSYNEQFF. The CDR3 DNA sequence: TGTGCCAGCAGCGTAGACAGCTCCTACAATGAGCAGTTCTTC.

V and J are TRBV6-6 and TRBJ2-3, with TRBD2 matching 8 bases. Per germline, CDR1 MNHNY and CDR2 SVGAGI (reference sequence). The junction had 8 bases not matched to a gene; V was cut back by 6 bases and J by 0 bases. The length of the CDR3 is 16 residues. In DNA form, the CDR3 reads TGTGCCAGCAGCCCACCGGGAGGGAGGAGCACAGATACGCAGTATTTT. Its protein product is CASSPPGGRSTDTQYF.

V usage is TRBV6-1 and J usage is TRBJ2-7, with a weak D call TRBD2 (5 bases). V lost 4 bases and J lost 6, with 22 bases in between. This CDR3 is 16 amino acids long. The germline V gene has CDR1 MNHNS and CDR2 SASEGT. The CDR3 nucleotides are TGTGCCAGCAGTGCGGTAGTCCCCGGCGGAGGTGGCGAGCAGTACTTC. This translates into CASSAVVPGGGGEQYF.

The chain carries TRBV6-1 and TRBJ1-4; perhaps TRBD1 as D (6 bases). The CDR3 totals 12 residues. CDR1 and CDR2 (germline): MNHNS, SASEGT. V was trimmed by 5 bases and J by 8 bases, leaving 9 bases between them. DNA of the CDR3: TGTGCCAGCAGTCGGGACATCGAAAAACTGTTTTTT. Its protein product is CASSRDIEKLFF.

This sequence joins TRBV5-1 and TRBJ2-5; 14 bases fit TRBD2. Germline values: CDR1 SGHRS, CDR2 YFSETQ. The ends lost 3 bases at V and 4 bases at J; junction bases unmatched: 5. The CDR3 spans 16 residues. CDR3 sequence reads: CASSSGLAGGGETQYF. In nucleotides, the CDR3 is TGCGCCAGCAGCTCCGGACTAGCGGGGGGAGGAGAGACCCAGTACTTC.

The rearrangement joins TRBV7-9 to TRBJ2-5; 12 bases align to TRBD2. CDR3 length: 16 residues. The junction had 8 bases not matched to a gene; V was cut back by 5 bases and J by 4 bases. Germline CDR1 is SEHNR and CDR2 is FQNEAQ (reference sequence). The DNA for the CDR3 is TGTGCCAGCAGCCCTCGAGGACTAGCGGGGAGAGAGACCCAGTACTTC. Translating it yields CASSPRGLAGRETQYF.

DNA of the CDR3: TGTGCCAGCAGCGTAGCCACCTCGGGGGGGGTCTTCTACAATGAGCAGTTCTTC. Encoded protein: CASSVATSGGVFYNEQFF. The chain has TRBV9 and TRBJ2-1; 8 nucleotides align to TRBD2. The CDR3 consists of 18 residues. In germline, CDR1 is SGDLS, CDR2 YYNGEE. J lost 3 bases, V lost 0 bases, and 11 bases had no gene match.

This clone has just one count. The chain combines TRBV11-2 with TRBJ1-1; the match to TRBD1 covers 7 bases. Germline values: CDR1 SGHAT, CDR2 FQNNGV. The CDR3 is 15 amino acids. The V and J ends lost 5 bases and 5 bases, in that order; junction bases with no gene match: 11. CDR3 sequence (DNA): TGTGCCAGCAGCCCCACCGGGACAGCGGCGACTGAAGCTTTCTTT. This gives the protein CASSPTGTAATEAFF. Drawing the rest from reference TRBV11-2 and TRBJ1-1, the complete variable domain is EAGVAQSPRYKIIEKRQSVAFWCNPISGHATLYWYQQILGQGPKLLIQFQNNGVVDDSQLPKDRFSAERLKGVDSTLKIQPAKLEDSAVYLCASSPTGTAATEAFFGQGTRLTVV.